This TCR beta chain was recovered during a study of blood T cell repertoires in COVID-19. Study as a whole: Samples of COVID-19 (acute and convalescent) were obtained from the United States, Italy and Spain.

Profiled with immunoSEQ multiplex PCR; TCRdb holds only in-frame clones, not every one. The data contain 400,000 or so clones, about 92% of them singletons. With 4 bases removed from V and 8 bases from J, the gap between germline ends came to 20 bases. The CDR3 spans 15 residues. Germline V gene sequence: CDR1 SGHTA, CDR2 FQGTGA. The chain has TRBV7-3 and TRBJ1-2, with D maybe TRBD1 (6 bases). The source material was PBMCs or T cells enriched from blood (not recorded which). This clonotype originated in a young man who had recovered from COVID-19. CDR3: CASSSTQGGIEGYTF. CDR3 in DNA: TGTGCCAGCAGCTCGACACAGGGTGGGATAGAAGGCTACACCTTC.